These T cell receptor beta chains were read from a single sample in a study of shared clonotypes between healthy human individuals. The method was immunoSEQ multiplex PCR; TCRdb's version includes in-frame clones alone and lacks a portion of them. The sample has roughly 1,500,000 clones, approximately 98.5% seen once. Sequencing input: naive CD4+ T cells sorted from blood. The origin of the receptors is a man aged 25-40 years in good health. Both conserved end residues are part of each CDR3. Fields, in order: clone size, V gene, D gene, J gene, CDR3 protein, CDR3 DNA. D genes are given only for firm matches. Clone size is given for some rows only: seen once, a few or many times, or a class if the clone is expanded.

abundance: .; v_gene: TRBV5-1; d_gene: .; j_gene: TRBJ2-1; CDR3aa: CASSLAGNSYNEQFF; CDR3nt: TGCGCCAGCAGCTTGGCTGGGAACTCCTACAATGAGCAGTTCTTC
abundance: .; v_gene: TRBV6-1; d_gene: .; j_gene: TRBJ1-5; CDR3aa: CASSERSLSNQPQHF; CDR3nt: TGTGCCAGCAGTGAGAGGAGTTTGAGCAATCAGCCCCAGCATTTT
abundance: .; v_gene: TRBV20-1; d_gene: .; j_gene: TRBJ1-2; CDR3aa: CSAGTIPGYTF; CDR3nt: TGCAGTGCCGGGACAATCCCTGGCTACACCTTC
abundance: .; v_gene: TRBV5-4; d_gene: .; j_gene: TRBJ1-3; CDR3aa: CASSLAGGNTIYF; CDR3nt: TGTGCCAGCAGCTTGGCGGGGGGAAACACCATATATTTT
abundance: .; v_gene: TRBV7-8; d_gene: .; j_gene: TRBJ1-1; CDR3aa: CASSFGGPNTEAFF; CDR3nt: TGTGCCAGCAGCTTCGGAGGACCGAACACTGAAGCTTTCTTT
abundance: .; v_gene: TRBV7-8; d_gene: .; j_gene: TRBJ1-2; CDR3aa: CASSLRDPASNYGYTF; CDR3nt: TGTGCCAGCAGCTTGAGGGATCCTGCCTCTAACTATGGCTACACCTTC
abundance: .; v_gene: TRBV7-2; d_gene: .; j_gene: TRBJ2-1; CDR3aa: CASSPGVPSYNEQFF; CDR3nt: TGTGCCAGCAGCCCTGGAGTTCCCTCCTACAATGAGCAGTTCTTC
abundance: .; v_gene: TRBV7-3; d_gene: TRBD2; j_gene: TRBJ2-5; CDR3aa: CASSPIPTSGWETQYF; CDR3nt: TGTGCCAGCAGCCCGATTCCGACTAGCGGGTGGGAGACCCAGTACTTC
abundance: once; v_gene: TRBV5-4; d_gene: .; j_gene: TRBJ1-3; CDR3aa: CASSIDSYSGNTIYF; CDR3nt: TGTGCCAGCAGCATTGACAGTTACTCTGGAAACACCATATATTTT
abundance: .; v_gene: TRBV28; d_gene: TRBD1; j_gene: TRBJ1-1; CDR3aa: CASSEMDRLNTEAFF; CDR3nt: TGTGCCAGCAGCGAAATGGACAGGCTGAACACTGAAGCTTTCTTT
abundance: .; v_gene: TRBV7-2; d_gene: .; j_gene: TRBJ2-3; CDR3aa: CASSQLGPPLDTQYF; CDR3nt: TGTGCCAGCAGCCAGCTCGGACCCCCCCTGGATACGCAGTATTTT
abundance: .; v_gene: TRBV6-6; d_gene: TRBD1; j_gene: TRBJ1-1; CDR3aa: CASSWTGRNTEAFF; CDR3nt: TGTGCCAGCAGTTGGACAGGGAGGAACACTGAAGCTTTCTTT
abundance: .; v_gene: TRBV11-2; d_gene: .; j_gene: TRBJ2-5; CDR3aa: CASSPSRTQYF; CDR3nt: TGTGCCAGCAGTCCTAGTAGGACCCAGTACTTC
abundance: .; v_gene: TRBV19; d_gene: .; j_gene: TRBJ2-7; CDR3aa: CASSIVRGPYEQYF; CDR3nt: TGTGCCAGTAGTATAGTTCGAGGGCCCTACGAGCAGTACTTC
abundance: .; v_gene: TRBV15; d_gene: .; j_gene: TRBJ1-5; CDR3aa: CATSGGDRNSNQPQHF; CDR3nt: TGTGCCACCAGCGGCGGAGACAGGAATAGCAATCAGCCCCAGCATTTT
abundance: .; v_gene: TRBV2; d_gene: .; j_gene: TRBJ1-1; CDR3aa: CASSSQGNTEAFF; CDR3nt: TGTGCCAGCAGCTCACAGGGGAACACTGAAGCTTTCTTT
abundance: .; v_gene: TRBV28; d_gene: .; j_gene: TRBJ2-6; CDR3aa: CASRIDRISTNVLTF; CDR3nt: TGTGCCAGCAGGATCGACAGAATTTCGACCAACGTCCTGACTTTC
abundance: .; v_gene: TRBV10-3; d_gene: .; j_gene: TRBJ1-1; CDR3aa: CAISASAWDDTEAFF; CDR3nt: TGTGCCATCAGTGCCTCAGCGTGGGACGACACTGAAGCTTTCTTT
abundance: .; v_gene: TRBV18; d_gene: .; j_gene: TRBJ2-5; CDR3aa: CASSPLGGITQETQYF; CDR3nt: TGTGCCAGCTCACCACTTGGGGGGATAACTCAAGAGACCCAGTACTTC
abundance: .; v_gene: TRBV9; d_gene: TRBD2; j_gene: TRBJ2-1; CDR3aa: CASSVEIAGVYNEQFF; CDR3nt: TGTGCCAGCAGCGTAGAAATAGCGGGAGTCTACAATGAGCAGTTCTTC
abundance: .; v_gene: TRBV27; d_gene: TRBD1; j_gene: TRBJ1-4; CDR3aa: CASGLQGAKLFF; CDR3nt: TGTGCCAGCGGCTTACAGGGGGCAAAACTGTTTTTT
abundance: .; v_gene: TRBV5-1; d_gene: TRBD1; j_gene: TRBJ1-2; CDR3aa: CASSSGTGLDGYTF; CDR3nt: TGCGCCAGCAGCTCCGGGACAGGGCTCGATGGCTACACCTTC
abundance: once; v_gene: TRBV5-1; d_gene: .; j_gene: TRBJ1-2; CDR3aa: CASSLALSGYGYTF; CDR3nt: TGCGCCAGCAGCTTGGCCCTCTCCGGGTATGGCTACACCTTC
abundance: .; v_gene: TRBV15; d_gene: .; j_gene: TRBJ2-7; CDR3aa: CATSTGTTSYEQYF; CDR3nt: TGTGCCACCTCTACCGGGACGACATCCTACGAGCAGTACTTC
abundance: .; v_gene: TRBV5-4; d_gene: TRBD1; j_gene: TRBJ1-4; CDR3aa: CASSFLTGGFATNEKLFF; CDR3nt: TGTGCCAGCAGCTTTTTAACAGGGGGCTTTGCAACTAATGAAAAACTGTTTTTT
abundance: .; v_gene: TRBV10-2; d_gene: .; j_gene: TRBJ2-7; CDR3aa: CASRREDRQSYEQYF; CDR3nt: TGCGCCAGCCGTAGGGAGGACAGGCAGTCCTACGAGCAGTACTTC
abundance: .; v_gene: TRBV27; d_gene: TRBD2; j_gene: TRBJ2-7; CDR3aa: CASSPRLAGVGEQYF; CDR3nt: TGTGCCAGCAGCCCCAGACTAGCGGGAGTAGGAGAGCAGTACTTC
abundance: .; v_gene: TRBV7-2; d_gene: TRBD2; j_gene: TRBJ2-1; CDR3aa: CASSLESSGRNEQFF; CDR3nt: TGTGCCAGCAGCTTAGAATCTAGCGGGAGGAATGAGCAGTTCTTC
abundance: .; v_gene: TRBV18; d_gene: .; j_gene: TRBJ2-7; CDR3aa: CASSIGGAARSSYEQYF; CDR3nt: TGTGCCAGCTCAATAGGTGGAGCGGCAAGGAGCTCCTACGAGCAGTACTTC
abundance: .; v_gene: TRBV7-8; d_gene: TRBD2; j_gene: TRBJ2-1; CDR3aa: CASSARTSGSWSSYNEQFF; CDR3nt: TGTGCCAGCAGCGCCCGGACTAGCGGGAGTTGGAGCTCCTACAATGAGCAGTTCTTC
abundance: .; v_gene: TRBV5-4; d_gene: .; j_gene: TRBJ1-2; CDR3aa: CASSSGQFYGYTF; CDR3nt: TGTGCCAGCAGCTCTGGACAGTTCTATGGCTACACCTTC
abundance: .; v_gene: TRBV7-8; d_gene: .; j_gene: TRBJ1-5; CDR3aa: CASSQRRSTDQPQHF; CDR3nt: TGTGCCAGCAGCCAAAGACGTTCGACTGATCAGCCCCAGCATTTT
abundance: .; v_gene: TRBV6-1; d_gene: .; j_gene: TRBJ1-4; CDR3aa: CASSGQLVVEKLFF; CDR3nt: TGTGCCAGCAGCGGACAACTGGTCGTCGAAAAACTGTTTTTT
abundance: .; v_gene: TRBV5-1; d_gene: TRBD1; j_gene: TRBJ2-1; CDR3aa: CASSPSGGLSYNEQFF; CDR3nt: TGCGCCAGCAGCCCCTCAGGGGGCCTCTCCTACAATGAGCAGTTCTTC
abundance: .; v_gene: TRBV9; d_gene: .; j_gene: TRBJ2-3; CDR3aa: CASSVVSSGFTDTQYF; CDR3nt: TGTGCCAGCAGCGTAGTTAGTAGCGGCTTCACAGATACGCAGTATTTT
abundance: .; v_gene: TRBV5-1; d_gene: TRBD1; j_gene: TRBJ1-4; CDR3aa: CASSLEGQTLGKLFF; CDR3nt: TGCGCCAGCAGCTTGGAGGGACAGACCCTTGGGAAACTGTTTTTT
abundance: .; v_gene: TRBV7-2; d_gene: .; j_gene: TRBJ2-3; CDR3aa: CASSFFTDTQYF; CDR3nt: TGTGCCAGCAGCTTTTTCACAGATACGCAGTATTTT
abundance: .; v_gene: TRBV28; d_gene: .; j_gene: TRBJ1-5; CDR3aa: CASSSPPNSNQPQHF; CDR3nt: TGTGCCAGCAGTTCCCCCCCGAATAGCAATCAGCCCCAGCATTTT
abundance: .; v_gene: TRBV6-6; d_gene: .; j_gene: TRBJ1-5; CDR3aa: CASREGGQGNQPQHF; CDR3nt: TGTGCCAGCAGGGAAGGGGGGCAGGGCAATCAGCCCCAGCATTTT
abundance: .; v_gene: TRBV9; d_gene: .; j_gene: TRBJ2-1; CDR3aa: CASSVVGGSYNEQFF; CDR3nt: TGTGCCAGCAGCGTAGTTGGTGGCTCCTACAATGAGCAGTTCTTC
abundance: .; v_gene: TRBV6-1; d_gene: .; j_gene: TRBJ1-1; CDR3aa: CASSSRVNTEAFF; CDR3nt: TGTGCCAGCAGTTCCAGGGTTAACACTGAAGCTTTCTTT
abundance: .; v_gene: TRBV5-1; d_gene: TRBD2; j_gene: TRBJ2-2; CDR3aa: CASSPRAIRGGSNTGELFF; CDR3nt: TGCGCCAGCAGCCCCCGGGCCATCCGAGGCGGGAGTAACACCGGGGAGCTGTTTTTT
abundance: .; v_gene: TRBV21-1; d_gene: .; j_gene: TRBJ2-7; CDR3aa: CASSKAGHPKQYF; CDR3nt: TGTGCCAGCAGCAAAGCGGGACACCCAAAGCAGTACTTC
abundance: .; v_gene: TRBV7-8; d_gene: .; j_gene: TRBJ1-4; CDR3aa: CASSLWSTLGEKLFF; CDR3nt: TGTGCCAGCAGCTTATGGAGCACCCTAGGTGAAAAACTGTTTTTT
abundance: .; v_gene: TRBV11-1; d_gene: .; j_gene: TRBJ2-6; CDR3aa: CASSLARGRVGSGANVLTF; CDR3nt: TGTGCCAGCAGCTTAGCGCGGGGCAGAGTAGGGTCTGGGGCCAACGTCCTGACTTTC
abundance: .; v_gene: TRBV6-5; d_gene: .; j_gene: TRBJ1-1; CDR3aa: CASTYRTEAFF; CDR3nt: TGTGCCAGCACCTACCGGACTGAAGCTTTCTTT
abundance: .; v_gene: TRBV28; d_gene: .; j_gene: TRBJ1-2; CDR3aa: CASIRGTFNYGYTF; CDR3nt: TGTGCCAGCATAAGGGGGACCTTTAACTATGGCTACACCTTC
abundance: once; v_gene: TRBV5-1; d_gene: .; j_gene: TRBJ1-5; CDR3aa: CASSLEAGEQPQHF; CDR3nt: TGCGCCAGCAGCTTGGAGGCAGGGGAACAGCCCCAGCATTTT
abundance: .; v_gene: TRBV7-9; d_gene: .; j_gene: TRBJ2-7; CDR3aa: CASSLYRLDYEQYF; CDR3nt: TGTGCCAGCAGCCTATACAGGTTAGACTACGAGCAGTACTTC
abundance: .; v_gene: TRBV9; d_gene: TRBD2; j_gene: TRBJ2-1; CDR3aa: CASSVGTSGTPNEQFF; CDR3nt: TGTGCCAGCAGCGTAGGAACTAGCGGGACACCCAATGAGCAGTTCTTC
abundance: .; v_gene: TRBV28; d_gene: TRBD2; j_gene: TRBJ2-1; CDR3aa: CASSSSGSRNEQFF; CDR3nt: TGTGCCAGCAGTTCAAGCGGGAGTCGTAATGAGCAGTTCTTC
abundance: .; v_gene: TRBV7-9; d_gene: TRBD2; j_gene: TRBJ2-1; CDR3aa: CASLPPPGLEYNEQFF; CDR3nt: TGTGCCAGCCTCCCCCCCCCGGGACTAGAATACAATGAGCAGTTCTTC
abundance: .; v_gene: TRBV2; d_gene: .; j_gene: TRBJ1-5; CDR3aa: CASMYTPNQPQHF; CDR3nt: TGTGCCAGCATGTACACTCCCAATCAGCCCCAGCATTTT
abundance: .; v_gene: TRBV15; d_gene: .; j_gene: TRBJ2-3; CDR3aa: CATSRDPLGREQYF; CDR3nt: TGTGCCACCAGCAGAGATCCCTTGGGGCGGGAGCAGTATTTT
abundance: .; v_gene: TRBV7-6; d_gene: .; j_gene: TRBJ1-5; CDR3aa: CASSFSLNQPQHF; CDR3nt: TGTGCCAGCAGCTTTTCCCTTAATCAGCCCCAGCATTTT
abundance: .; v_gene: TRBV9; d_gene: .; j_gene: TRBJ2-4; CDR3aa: CASSVVGTPWGIQYF; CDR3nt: TGTGCCAGCAGCGTAGTCGGAACTCCCTGGGGCATTCAGTACTTC
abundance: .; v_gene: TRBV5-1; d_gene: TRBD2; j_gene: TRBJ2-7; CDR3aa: CASSLSLAGGYYEQYF; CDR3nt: TGCGCCAGCAGCTTGTCACTAGCGGGAGGATACTACGAGCAGTACTTC
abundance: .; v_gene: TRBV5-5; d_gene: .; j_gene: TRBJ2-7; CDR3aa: CASSFGRAYEQYF; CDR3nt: TGTGCCAGCAGCTTTGGCAGGGCCTACGAGCAGTACTTC
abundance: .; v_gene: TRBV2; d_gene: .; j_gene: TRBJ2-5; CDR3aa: CASSAQGGRDRTQYF; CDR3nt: TGTGCCAGCAGTGCGCAGGGGGGAAGGGATCGGACCCAGTACTTC